This T cell receptor (beta chain) was observed in a study of beta chain features in type 1 diabetes. Notes on this clone: Its antigen is unidentified.

Via the markers CD45RO/CCR7/CD25/CD127/CD95/CD27, stem cell-like memory, regulatory, central memory and naive CD4+ cells were sorted. The CDR3 contains 15 residues. Trimming stripped 5 bases from V and 1 base from J, with 12 bases between. Germline CDR1 is SGHRS and CDR2 is YFSETQ. Notes on the study in general: Patients' naive, central memory and Treg TCRB repertoires seemed closer to one another than those of healthy donors. Sequencing the cDNA could make cells with high TCR expression show up more than they should.

Investigators reverse transcribed all isolated RNA, so they sequenced expressed TCRB transcripts. Several million reads were obtained on average from naive, central memory and regulatory T cell samples. Libraries were prepared by immunoSEQ multiplex PCR; TCRdb keeps only in-frame clonotypes and omits some of them. This sample has around 310,000 clones; more than 9.5% occur once, and the top ten carry about 0.015%. The chain recombines TRBV5-1 with TRBJ2-2; the D gene is possibly TRBD2 (6 bases). The sequencing input was naive CD4+ T cells from blood. The TCR was taken from a woman in her 30s in good health. The CDR3 region has the DNA TGCGCCAGCAGTTATAGCGGAGAGAACACCGGGGAGCTGTTTTTT. This encodes CASSYSGENTGELFF.